This TCR beta chain was retrieved from a study of blood T cell repertoires in COVID-19. The repertoire was sequenced with immunoSEQ multiplex PCR; TCRdb's copy has only in-frame clones and lacks some. The table includes 300,000 to 350,000 clones, about 93% detected once. CDR3 length equals 17 residues. After removal of 3 bases from V and 0 bases from J, the junction contained 3 bases not matched to a gene. Germline V gives CDR1 LGHDT, CDR2 YNNKEL (reference sequence). The chain has TRBV3-1 (or the pseudogene TRBV3-2) and TRBJ1-6; the match to TRBD1 covers 9 bases. The source is a woman in her 30s with COVID-19, enrolled during active disease. Sequenced: peripheral blood. The CDR3 region is CASSHGTGSSYNSPLHF. In DNA form, the CDR3 reads TGTGCCAGCAGCCATGGGACAGGGAGCTCCTATAATTCACCCCTCCACTTT.